What follows describes a single T cell receptor (beta chain). Symptom resolution, clearance, or two negative PCRs marked the recovered donors of Cohort 3. Authors' processing steps: Amplification with reference gene primers provided the estimates of nucleated cell counts. Some clones are missing from TCRdb's copy, which holds only in-frame ones; the method was immunoSEQ multiplex PCR. D and trimming were read from the DNA, whereas the V and J calls and clone size are those reported in that table. The data show around 270,000 clones, 70% to 90% seen once. The record originates from a study of blood T cell repertoires in COVID-19. Across the study: The United States, Italy and Spain provided the acute and convalescent COVID-19 samples. PBMCs, B-cell-depleted T cells, or T cells were the source of the cDNA or gDNA that made up the material.

This TCR derives from a woman in her twenties or thirties who had recovered from COVID-19. Input material: PBMCs or T cells enriched from blood (not recorded which).

Here the CDR3 reads CASSLSREGSGELFF. The CDR3 nucleotides are TGTGCCAGCAGCTTAAGTCGGGAGGGGAGCGGGGAGCTGTTTTTT. This sequence joins TRBV7-7 and TRBJ2-2, with 8 bases identical to TRBD2. Germline CDR1 is SSHAT and CDR2 is FNYEAQ (reference sequence). This CDR3 spans 15 amino acids. The V and J ends lost 2 bases and 7 bases, in that order; junction bases with no gene match: 6. Combining the CDR3 with reference TRBV7-7 and TRBJ2-2 gives the whole variable domain GAGVSQSPRYKVTKRGQDVTLRCDPISSHATLYWYQQALGQGPEFLTYFNYEAQPDKSGLPSDRFSAERPEGSISTLTIQRTEQRDSAMYRCASSLSREGSGELFFGEGSRLTVL.